The TCR beta chain described here comes from a study of T cells after yellow fever vaccination. This CDR3 has 15 residues. Germline V gene data show CDR1 as LGHNA and CDR2 as YNFKEQ. Trimming took off 1 base at V and 3 bases at J, with 10 bases between the two ends. Using its own MiXCR run on the 5' RACE reads, TCRdb lists one record per CDR3 protein. The sample consists of some 320,000 distinct CDR3 sequences, 8% to 10% of them appearing once. This chain joins TRBV4-2 and TRBJ1-3; D call uncertain. Sequencing used PBMCs, obtained on the day of the first yellow fever vaccination. The receptor was isolated from a man aged 18 to 29 who received the YFV17D yellow fever vaccine. The CDR3 spells CASSQVGGFGNTIYF. The CDR3 DNA is TGTGCCAGCAGCCAAGTAGGCGGTTTTGGAAACACCATATATTTT.